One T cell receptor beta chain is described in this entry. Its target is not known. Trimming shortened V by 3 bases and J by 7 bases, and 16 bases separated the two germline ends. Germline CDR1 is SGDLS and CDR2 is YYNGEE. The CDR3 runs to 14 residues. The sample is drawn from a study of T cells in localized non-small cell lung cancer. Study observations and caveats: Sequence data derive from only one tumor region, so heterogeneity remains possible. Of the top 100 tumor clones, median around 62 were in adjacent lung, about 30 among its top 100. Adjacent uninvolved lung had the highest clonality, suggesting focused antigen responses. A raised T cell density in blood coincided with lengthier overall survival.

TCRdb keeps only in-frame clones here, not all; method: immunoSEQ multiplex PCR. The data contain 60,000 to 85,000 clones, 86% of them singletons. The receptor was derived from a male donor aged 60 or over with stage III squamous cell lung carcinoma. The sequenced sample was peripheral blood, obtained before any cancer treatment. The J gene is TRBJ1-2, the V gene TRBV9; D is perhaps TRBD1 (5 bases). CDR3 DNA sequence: TGTGCCAGCAGCGGTGGCGACAGTTCTGTTGGCTACACCTTC. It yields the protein CASSGGDSSVGYTF. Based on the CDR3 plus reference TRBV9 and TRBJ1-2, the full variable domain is DSGVTQTPKHLITATGQRVTLRCSPRSGDLSVYWYQQSLDQGLQFLIQYYNGEERAKGNILERFSAQQFPDLHSELNLSSLELGDSALYFCASSGGDSSVGYTFGSGTRLTVV.